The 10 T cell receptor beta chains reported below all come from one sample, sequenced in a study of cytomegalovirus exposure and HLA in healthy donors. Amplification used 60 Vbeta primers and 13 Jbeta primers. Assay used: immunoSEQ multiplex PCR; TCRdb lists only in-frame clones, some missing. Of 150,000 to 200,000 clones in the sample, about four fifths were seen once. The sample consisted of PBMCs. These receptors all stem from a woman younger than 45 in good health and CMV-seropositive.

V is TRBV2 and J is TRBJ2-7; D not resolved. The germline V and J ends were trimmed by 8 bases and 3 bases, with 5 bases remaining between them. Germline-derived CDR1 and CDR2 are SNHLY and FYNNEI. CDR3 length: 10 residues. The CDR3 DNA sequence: TGTGCCAGCGCCAGCTACGAGCAGTACTTC. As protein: CASASYEQYF.

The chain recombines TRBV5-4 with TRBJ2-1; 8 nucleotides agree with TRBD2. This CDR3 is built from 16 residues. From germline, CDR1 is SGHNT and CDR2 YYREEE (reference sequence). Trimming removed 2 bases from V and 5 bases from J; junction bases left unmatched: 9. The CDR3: CASSFHPGLEHNEQFF. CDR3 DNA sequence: TGTGCCAGCAGCTTTCATCCGGGACTAGAACACAATGAGCAGTTCTTC.

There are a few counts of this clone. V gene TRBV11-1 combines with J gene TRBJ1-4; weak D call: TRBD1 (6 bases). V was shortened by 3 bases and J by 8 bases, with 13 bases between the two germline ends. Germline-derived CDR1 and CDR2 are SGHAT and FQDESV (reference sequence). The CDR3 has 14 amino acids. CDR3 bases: TGTGCCAGCAGCTTCTGGGCAGGGGACGAAAAACTGTTTTTT. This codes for CASSFWAGDEKLFF.

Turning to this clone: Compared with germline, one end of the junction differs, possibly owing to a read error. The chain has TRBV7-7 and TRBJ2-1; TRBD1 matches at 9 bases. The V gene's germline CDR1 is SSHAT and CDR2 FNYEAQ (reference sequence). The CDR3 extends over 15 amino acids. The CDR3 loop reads CASSSGDRESHEQFF. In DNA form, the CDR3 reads TGTGCTAGCAGCTCCGGGGACAGGGAATCCCATGAGCAGTTCTTC.

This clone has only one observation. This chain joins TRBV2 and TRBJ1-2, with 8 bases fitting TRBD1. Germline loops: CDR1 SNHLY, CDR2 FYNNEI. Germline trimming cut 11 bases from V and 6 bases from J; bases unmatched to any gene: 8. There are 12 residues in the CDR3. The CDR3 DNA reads TGTGCCGACAGGGGCAGGGACCATGGCTACACCTTC. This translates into CADRGRDHGYTF. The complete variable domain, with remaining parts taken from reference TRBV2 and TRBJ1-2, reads EPEVTQTPSHQVTQMGQEVILRCVPISNHLYFYWYRQILGQKVEFLVSFYNNEISEKSEIFDDQFSVERPDGSNFTLKIRSTKLEDSAMYFCADRGRDHGYTFGSGTRLTVV.

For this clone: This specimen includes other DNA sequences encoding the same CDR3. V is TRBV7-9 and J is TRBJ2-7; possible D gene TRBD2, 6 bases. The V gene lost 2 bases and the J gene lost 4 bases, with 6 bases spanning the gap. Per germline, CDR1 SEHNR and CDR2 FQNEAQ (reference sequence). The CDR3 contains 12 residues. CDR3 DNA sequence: TGTGCCAGCAGCTTACGGGGGTACGAGCAGTACTTC. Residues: CASSLRGYEQYF.

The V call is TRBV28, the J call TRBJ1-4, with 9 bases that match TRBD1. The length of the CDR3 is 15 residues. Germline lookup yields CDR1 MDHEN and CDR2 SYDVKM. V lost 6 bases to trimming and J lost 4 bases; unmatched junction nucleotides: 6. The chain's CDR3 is CASSLQGANNEKLFF. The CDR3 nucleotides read TGTGCCAGCAGCTTACAGGGGGCGAATAATGAAAAACTGTTTTTT.

CDR3 protein: CASSYSNSGGSNEQFF. CDR3 DNA: TGTGCCAGCAGTTACTCGAATAGCGGGGGATCCAATGAGCAGTTCTTC. This chain joins TRBV6-6 and TRBJ2-1; 9 positions match TRBD2. Germline V CDR1 and CDR2: MNHNY, SVGAGI (reference sequence). The CDR3 loop spans 16 amino acids. V was pared by 0 bases and J by 6 bases, with 6 bases of the junction left unmatched.

The CDR3 is CSVEAGGKGTGELFF. In DNA, the CDR3 is TGCAGCGTTGAAGCAGGGGGTAAGGGCACCGGGGAGCTGTTTTTT. This sequence joins TRBV29-1 and TRBJ2-2; 7 bases line up with TRBD1. Germline CDR1 is SQVTM and CDR2 is ANQGSEA. V dropped 1 base and J dropped 4; count of bases not matched to a gene: 6. CDR3 length equals 15 residues.

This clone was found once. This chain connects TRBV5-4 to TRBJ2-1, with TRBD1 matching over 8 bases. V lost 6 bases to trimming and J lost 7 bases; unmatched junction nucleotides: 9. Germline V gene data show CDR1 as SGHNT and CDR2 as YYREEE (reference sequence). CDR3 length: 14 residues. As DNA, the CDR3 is TGTGCCAGCACCGAACGACAGGGGAGGAATGAGCAGTTCTTC. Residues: CASTERQGRNEQFF.